This T cell receptor beta chain stems from a study of T cells in Graves' hyperthyroidism and ophthalmopathy. RNA transcripts were the template for amplifying TCR beta CDR3 regions. When the TCR CDR3 underwent first-round RT-PCR, the HTBI primer set was used. TCRdb independently ran MiXCR on the multiplex PCR reads; one entry per CDR3 protein. The sample carries under 700,000 distinct CDR3 sequences, about 43% recorded once. This clonotype was seen at least ten times. The antigen is not known. Study outcomes and limitations: Ophthalmopathy and stable hyperthyroidism were separated by a 13 V-J model.

Germline values: CDR1 KGHDR, CDR2 SFDVKD. V gave up 7 bases and J gave up 4 bases, with 9 bases separating them. The CDR3 is made up of 12 amino acids. Used for diagnoses were clinical symptoms, serum thyroxine and TRAb, thyroid ultrasound and orbital computed tomography. The clonotype was recovered from a woman in her late teens or twenties with Graves' hyperthyroidism. This sequence joins TRBV24-1 and TRBJ2-5; weak D call: TRBD1 (5 bases). The material sequenced was peripheral blood or thyroid tissue (not recorded which). The chain's CDR3 is CATRGLGETQYF. CDR3 nucleotides: TGTGCCACCAGGGGGCTGGGAGAGACCCAGTACTTC.